This T cell receptor beta chain originates from a study of naive and memory T cell subsets. Broader study findings: The RNA method is potentially sensitive to activation and differentiation changes.

This clonotype has more than one count but fewer than ten. Antigen: not known. The sample's treatment: skin biopsy from PPD injection site in Mantoux-positive individual. A UMI-containing oligonucleotide was joined by 3' ligation to the TCR cDNA template. Biopsied sites were PPD injections in people with a positive Mantoux test. Input was about 1 to 1,100 ng of DNase-treated total RNA without cell sorting. CDR3 length equals 11 residues. Germline-derived CDR1 and CDR2 are SNHLY and FYNNEI. V dropped 3 bases and J dropped 3 bases, with 3 bases sitting between them. The SP2 primer and nested alpha and beta constant region primers amplified ligated cDNA in four rounds. Alpha and beta constant region primers primed reverse transcription for blood and skin samples. TCRdb re-derived calls from the UMI-ligation and nested PCR reads in MiXCR, one entry per CDR3 protein. The sample gives some 40,000 distinct CDR3 sequences, about 11% of which show up once; 3.9% is in the top ten.

This rearrangement joins TRBV2 to TRBJ2-7, with no clear D. The sequence was collected from an adult in good health. Sample: skin, taken from a tuberculin skin test site. The DNA of the CDR3 is TGTGCCAGCAGTGAGGGCTACGAGCAGTACTTC. It yields the protein CASSEGYEQYF.